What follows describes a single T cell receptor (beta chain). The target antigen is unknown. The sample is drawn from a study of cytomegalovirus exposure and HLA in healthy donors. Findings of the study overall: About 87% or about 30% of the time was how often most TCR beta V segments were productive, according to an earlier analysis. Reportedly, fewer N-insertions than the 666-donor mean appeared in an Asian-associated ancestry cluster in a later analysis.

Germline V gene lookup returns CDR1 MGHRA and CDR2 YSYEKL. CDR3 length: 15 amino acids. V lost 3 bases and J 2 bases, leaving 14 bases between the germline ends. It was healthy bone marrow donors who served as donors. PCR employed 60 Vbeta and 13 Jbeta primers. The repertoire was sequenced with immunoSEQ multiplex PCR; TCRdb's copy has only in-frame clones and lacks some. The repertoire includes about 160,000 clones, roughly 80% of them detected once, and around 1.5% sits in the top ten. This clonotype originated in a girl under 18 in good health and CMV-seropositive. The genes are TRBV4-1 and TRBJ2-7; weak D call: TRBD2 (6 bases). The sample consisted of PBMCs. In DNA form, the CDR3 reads TGCGCCAGCAGCCACCGAGGGACGGGGGCCTACGAGCAGTACTTC. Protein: CASSHRGTGAYEQYF.